The 32 T cell receptor beta chains below were found in one sample sequenced in a study of CD8 T cells in ankylosing spondylitis. Their target antigens are unknown. From the 5' RACE reads, TCRdb called clonotypes with MiXCR, one entry per CDR3 protein. The table records about 500,000 distinct CDR3 sequences, about 13% of them present only once. General study findings and limits: Among TCR beta sequences, a motif of eight highly homologous variants appeared characteristic of ankylosing spondylitis blood.

The sequenced material came from blood, either unsorted or a sorted T cell fraction (not recorded which). These receptors originate from a male donor with ankylosing spondylitis.

In this sample, this clonotype turned up a few times. This chain links TRBV9 with TRBJ2-1; a possible D gene is TRBD1 (6 bases). This CDR3 comprises 14 residues. Trimming removed 4 bases at V and 5 bases at J, with 13 bases between. Looked up from germline, CDR1 is SGDLS and CDR2 is YYNGEE. The CDR3 is CASSMGTRNNEQFF. CDR3 DNA: TGTGCCAGCAGCATGGGGACAAGGAACAATGAGCAGTTCTTC. Full variable domain (missing parts from reference TRBV9 and TRBJ2-1): DSGVTQTPKHLITATGQRVTLRCSPRSGDLSVYWYQQSLDQGLQFLIQYYNGEERAKGNILERFSAQQFPDLHSELNLSSLELGDSALYFCASSMGTRNNEQFFGPGTRLTVL.

This clonotype was recorded a few times. The rearrangement joins TRBV9 to TRBJ2-7; 12 nucleotides agree with TRBD2. Germline V CDR1 and CDR2: SGDLS, YYNGEE. Trimming took 5 bases from V and 2 from J; bases not matched to a gene: 5. The CDR3 consists of 15 residues. The CDR3 DNA is TGTGCCAGCAGTCCGGGACTAGCGGGCGCCTACGAGCAGTACGTC. It is translated as CASSPGLAGAYEQYV.

This clonotype was detected many times. J is TRBJ1-5 and V is TRBV6-5; 8 bases are a match to TRBD1. The CDR3 sequence is 14 residues long. Trimming at V came to 4 bases and at J to 4 bases, leaving 3 bases not matched to a gene. CDR1 and CDR2 (germline): MNHEY, SVGAGI. Here the CDR3 reads CASSSGQGNQPQHF. The CDR3, as DNA: TGTGCCAGCAGTTCCGGACAGGGAAATCAGCCCCAGCATTTT.

As DNA, the CDR3 is TGTGCCAGCAGCCCCTACGGGGGTAATGAGCAGTTCTTC. As protein: CASSPYGGNEQFF. The rearrangement links TRBV7-2 to TRBJ2-1; maybe TRBD2 (6 bases). Germline loops: CDR1 SGHTA, CDR2 FQGNSA. V was trimmed by 5 bases and J by 7 bases, leaving 12 bases between them. The CDR3 has 13 amino acids.

The rearrangement uses TRBV20-1 and TRBJ2-3, with TRBD2 matching over 12 bases. The V and J ends lost 1 base and 3 bases, in that order; junction bases with no gene match: 11. The CDR3 runs 18 residues. CDR1 is DFQATT, CDR2 SNEGSKA, per germline (reference sequence). The CDR3 DNA reads TGCAGTGCTAGAGTGACTAGCGGGAGAGCCGCAGGTACAGATACGCAGTATTTT. Protein: CSARVTSGRAAGTDTQYF.

There are a few counts of this clonotype. The chain has TRBV29-1 and TRBJ2-3; weak D call: TRBD1 (5 bases). V lost 3 bases to trimming and J lost 0 bases, with 7 bases between them. CDR3 size: 13 residues. Germline loops: CDR1 SQVTM, CDR2 ANQGSEA. Here the CDR3 reads CSVEQGSTDTQYF. In DNA, the CDR3 is TGCAGCGTTGAGCAGGGTAGCACAGATACGCAGTATTTT.

This rearrangement joins TRBV12-3 or TRBV12-4 to TRBJ2-7; the D is unclear. CDR3 length equals 14 residues. V was clipped by 1 base and J by 5 bases, with 12 bases between them. CDR3 sequence reads: CASSLGLGNDEQYF. CDR3 nucleotides: TGTGCCAGCAGTTTAGGTCTGGGGAATGACGAGCAGTACTTC.

This clonotype was counted a few times. The chain recombines TRBV25-1 with TRBJ2-3, with 8 bases lining up with TRBD2. The CDR3 spans 14 residues. The V and J ends lost 3 bases and 5 bases, in that order; junction bases with no gene match: 4. CDR1 and CDR2 from the germline V gene are MGHDK and SYGVNS. Written as DNA, the CDR3 is TGTGCCAGCAGTGATGTGCTAGCGGGAGATACGCAGTATTTT. Protein product: CASSDVLAGDTQYF.

This chain connects TRBV4-1 to TRBJ1-1; D remains unclear. CDR3 length: 13 amino acids. Germline V gene data show CDR1 as MGHRA and CDR2 as YSYEKL. Trimming took 1 base from V and 1 from J, leaving 4 bases between them. The CDR3 nucleotides are TGCGCCAGCAGCCAAGCGAGGAACACTGAAGCTTTCTTT. It is translated as CASSQARNTEAFF.

The gene calls are TRBV3-1 and TRBJ2-5; the D is unclear. CDR3 size: 14 residues. The germline gives CDR1 LGHDT, CDR2 YNNKEL (reference sequence). Deletions cut 1 base from V and 2 bases from J, with 8 bases between. CDR3 nucleotides: TGTGCCAGCAGCCAAGGCCGGGTACAAGAGACCCAGTACTTC. It encodes CASSQGRVQETQYF.

This clonotype was detected many times. The J gene is TRBJ1-1, the V gene TRBV12-3 or TRBV12-4; 8 bases agree with TRBD1. The CDR3 is 16 residues long. Losses at the gene ends were 5 bases for V and 1 base for J; bases not matched to a gene: 9. The CDR3 reads CASSPNQGAWNTEAFF. For the CDR3, the DNA is TGTGCCAGCAGTCCTAATCAGGGGGCTTGGAACACTGAAGCTTTCTTT.

This clonotype was seen at least ten times. J is TRBJ1-1 and V is TRBV29-1; tentative D call: TRBD1 (5 bases). Germline V gene lookup returns CDR1 SQVTM and CDR2 ANQGSEA. The V and J ends lost 4 bases and 1 base respectively, with 10 bases between them. The CDR3 length is 13 residues. The CDR3 DNA follows: TGCAGCGTTGTTAGACAGTCGAACACTGAAGCTTTCTTT. It specifies CSVVRQSNTEAFF.

The chain is built from TRBV12-3 or TRBV12-4 and TRBJ2-3, with TRBD2 identical over 12 bases. The CDR3 is 19 amino acids. The ends lost 7 bases at V and 3 bases at J; junction bases unmatched: 17. The CDR3 DNA is TGTGCCAGCACCTTTTACTCCTGGACTAGCGGGACTGGGACAGATACGCAGTATTTT. This gives the protein CASTFYSWTSGTGTDTQYF.

This clonotype appeared many times. The chain uses TRBV20-1 and TRBJ2-7; 13 nucleotides match TRBD2. CDR3 length: 14 residues. The V and J ends lost 3 bases and 3 bases, in that order; junction bases with no gene match: 2. CDR1 and CDR2 (germline): DFQATT, SNEGSKA (reference sequence). CDR3 sequence: CSASTSGRDYEQYF. The CDR3 DNA sequence: TGCAGTGCTAGTACTAGCGGGAGGGACTACGAGCAGTACTTC.

The chain carries TRBV20-1 and TRBJ2-1; D might be TRBD1 (5 bases). V was trimmed by 7 bases and J by 0 bases, leaving 16 bases between them. This CDR3 spans 15 amino acids. The germline V gene encodes CDR1 DFQATT and CDR2 SNEGSKA (reference sequence). Here the CDR3 reads CSVAAGFPSYNEQFF. The CDR3 coding sequence is TGCAGTGTCGCCGCAGGGTTCCCCTCCTACAATGAGCAGTTCTTC.

This clonotype was found many times. The chain uses TRBV18 and TRBJ1-1; no clear D. Germline values: CDR1 KGHSH, CDR2 LQKENI. V was shortened by 2 bases and J by 3 bases, with 10 bases between the two germline ends. CDR3 size: 14 residues. CDR3 DNA sequence: TGTGCCAGCTCACCAAAGGGTAGGGACACTGAAGCTTTCTTT. Translating gives CASSPKGRDTEAFF.

The J gene is TRBJ2-7, the V gene TRBV6-1; D possibly corresponds to TRBD1 (5 bases). V lost 4 bases and J 7 bases, leaving 17 bases between the germline ends. This CDR3 has 14 residues. Germline V gene sequence: CDR1 MNHNS, CDR2 SASEGT. CDR3 protein: CASSVDTRPGEQYV. In nucleotides, the CDR3 is TGTGCCAGCAGTGTGGACACCCGACCCGGGGAGCAGTACGTC.

In DNA, the CDR3 is TGCAGTGCTAGAGATCTGGGGGTCACAGGGACTACTGAAGCTTTCTTT. Protein: CSARDLGVTGTTEAFF. The rearrangement joins TRBV20-1 to TRBJ1-1, with D possibly being TRBD1 (6 bases). The CDR3 spans 16 residues. Germline CDR1 is DFQATT and CDR2 is SNEGSKA (reference sequence). The V end was cut by 0 bases, the J end by 5 bases, with 19 bases between.

This clonotype was found many times. CDR3 loop: CASSLVPGTEAFF. CDR3 DNA sequence: TGTGCCAGCAGTCTGGTTCCGGGCACTGAAGCTTTCTTT. The chain carries TRBV3-1 and TRBJ1-1, with D hard to call. Germline V CDR1 and CDR2: LGHDT, YNNKEL (reference sequence). V dropped 6 bases and J dropped 4 bases, with 12 bases sitting between them. The CDR3 is made up of 13 amino acids.

This clonotype was observed many times. The V and J genes are TRBV5-1 and TRBJ2-1, with TRBD1 as a possible D gene (6 bases). V was clipped by 6 bases and J by 2 bases, with 18 bases between them. CDR3 length equals 16 residues. Germline CDR1 reads SGHRS; CDR2 reads YFSETQ. The CDR3 here is CASNLRHRETYNEQFF. The CDR3, as DNA: TGCGCCAGCAATCTAAGGCACAGGGAAACCTACAATGAGCAGTTCTTC. Looking up the rest from reference TRBV5-1 and TRBJ2-1 gives the full variable domain: KAGVTQTPRYLIKTRGQQVTLSCSPISGHRSVSWYQQTPGQGLQFLFEYFSETQRNKGNFPGRFSGRQFSNSRSEMNVSTLELGDSALYLCASNLRHRETYNEQFFGPGTRLTVL.

This clonotype occurred many times. The chain combines TRBV5-1 with TRBJ2-1; D remains ambiguous. The CDR3 is 14 amino acids. V was cut by 1 base and J by 5 bases, with 10 bases left in between. The V gene's germline CDR1 is SGHRS and CDR2 YFSETQ. In DNA form, the CDR3 reads TGCGCCAGCAGCTTGTCTCTGACGGACAATGAGCAGTTCTTC. This translates into CASSLSLTDNEQFF.

At least ten counts were recorded for this clonotype. The chain is built from TRBV7-9 and TRBJ1-2; tentative D call: TRBD1 (5 bases). V was shortened by 2 bases and J by 7 bases, with 14 bases between the two germline ends. This CDR3 spans 14 amino acids. Germline CDR1 is SEHNR and CDR2 is FQNEAQ (reference sequence). CDR3 nucleotides: TGTGCCAGCAGCTTAAAGGTGACAGTCGGTGGCTACACCTTC. Translating gives CASSLKVTVGGYTF.

This clonotype was recorded a few times. V gene TRBV4-1 combines with J gene TRBJ2-5, with D possibly being TRBD1 or TRBD2 (5 bases each). There are 15 residues in the CDR3. Germline V gene lookup returns CDR1 MGHRA and CDR2 YSYEKL. V was pared by 0 bases and J by 2 bases, with 10 bases between. The CDR3 DNA is TGCGCCAGCAGCCAAGATAGGGACGGACAAGAGACCCAGTACTTC. It encodes CASSQDRDGQETQYF.

This clonotype has more than one count but fewer than ten. This rearrangement joins TRBV6-1 to TRBJ2-5; 13 bases are a match to TRBD2. V trimming: 5 bases; J trimming: 3 bases; junction bases outside the gene matches: 6. CDR1 and CDR2 (germline): MNHNS, SASEGT. The CDR3 covers 16 residues. This CDR3 is CASSPRTSGSKETQYF. The CDR3 DNA follows: TGTGCCAGCAGTCCGCGGACTAGCGGGAGCAAAGAGACCCAGTACTTC.

This clonotype was counted a few times. The chain joins TRBV27 to TRBJ1-5; D is possibly TRBD1 (6 bases). The V and J ends lost 6 bases and 2 bases respectively, with 17 bases between them. The CDR3 is 16 residues long. CDR1 is MNHEY and CDR2 is SMNVEV in the germline V gene (reference sequence). CDR3 in DNA: TGTGCCAGCAGCTGGTTGGGGGGCGCGGGCAATCAGCCCCAGCATTTT. Its protein product is CASSWLGGAGNQPQHF.

This clonotype has a count of ten or more. V and J are TRBV20-1 and TRBJ2-3, with 8 bases that match TRBD1. The CDR3 sequence is 17 residues long. V lost 1 base to trimming and J lost 2 bases; unmatched junction nucleotides: 11. CDR1 and CDR2 from the germline V gene are DFQATT and SNEGSKA (reference sequence). This chain's CDR3 is CSARAGQGGGFTDTQYF. The DNA for the CDR3 is TGCAGTGCTAGAGCAGGACAGGGAGGAGGGTTCACAGATACGCAGTATTTT.

The chain joins TRBV29-1 to TRBJ2-7; D perhaps matches TRBD2 (5 bases). From germline, CDR1 is SQVTM and CDR2 ANQGSEA. V dropped 4 bases and J dropped 5 bases, with 15 bases sitting between them. The CDR3 contains 13 residues. The CDR3 loop reads CSVGGLRGNEQYF. The CDR3 DNA sequence: TGCAGCGTTGGAGGACTCCGGGGAAACGAGCAGTACTTC.

Only one count was recorded for this clonotype. The chain has TRBV2 and TRBJ2-2, with TRBD2 as a possible D gene (6 bases). The V and J ends lost 7 bases and 6 bases respectively, with 15 bases between them. The CDR3 runs to 14 residues. Per germline, CDR1 SNHLY and CDR2 FYNNEI. The CDR3 bases are TGTGCCAGCAAAGTAACGGGAGTCCCCGGGGAGCTGTTTTTT. Protein sequence: CASKVTGVPGELFF. Full variable domain (missing parts from reference TRBV2 and TRBJ2-2): EPEVTQTPSHQVTQMGQEVILRCVPISNHLYFYWYRQILGQKVEFLVSFYNNEISEKSEIFDDQFSVERPDGSNFTLKIRSTKLEDSAMYFCASKVTGVPGELFFGEGSRLTVL.

This clonotype was seen a few times. The gene calls are TRBV7-2 and TRBJ1-6; D not certain. The germline gives CDR1 SGHTA, CDR2 FQGNSA. The CDR3 covers 15 residues. Between the trimmed V and J ends, which lost 1 base and 9 bases, there was a span of 13 bases. The chain's CDR3 is CASSLVPGLGSPLHF. As DNA, the CDR3 is TGTGCCAGCAGCTTAGTGCCGGGGTTGGGTTCACCCCTCCACTTT.

In nucleotides, the CDR3 is TGTGCCAGCACCACACCCGAGGGTCGATTCGATGAGCAGTTCTTC. It specifies CASTTPEGRFDEQFF. The chain employs TRBV5-6 and TRBJ2-1, with D maybe TRBD2 (5 bases). This CDR3 region has 15 residues. V lost 6 bases and J lost 8, with 21 bases in between. Germline loops: CDR1 SGHDT, CDR2 YYEEEE. The full variable domain, rest sourced from reference TRBV5-6 and TRBJ2-1, is DAGVTQSPTHLIKTRGQQVTLRCSPKSGHDTVSWYQQALGQGPQFIFQYYEEEERQRGNFPDRFSGHQFPNYSSELNVNALLLGDSALYLCASTTPEGRFDEQFFGPGTRLTVL.

The V and J genes are TRBV7-9 and TRBJ2-2; 7 bases fit TRBD2. In germline, CDR1 is SEHNR, CDR2 FQNEAQ (reference sequence). CDR3 size: 16 residues. The V gene end was trimmed by 4 bases and the J gene end by 3 bases; junction bases not matched to a gene: 8. CDR3: CASSSGLVYHTGELFF. In DNA form, the CDR3 reads TGTGCCAGCAGCTCCGGACTAGTTTACCACACCGGGGAGCTGTTTTTT. The full variable domain, its missing parts supplied by reference TRBV7-9 and TRBJ2-2, is DTGVSQNPRHKITKRGQNVTFRCDPISEHNRLYWYRQTLGQGPEFLTYFQNEAQLEKSRLLSDRFSAERPKGSFSTLEIQRTEQGDSAMYLCASSSGLVYHTGELFFGEGSRLTVL.

The table lists this clonotype with a few counts. DNA for the CDR3: TGTGCCAGCAGTGAAACGAGGAGCTACGAGCAGTACTTC. Its translation: CASSETRSYEQYF. The chain links TRBV6-1 to TRBJ2-7, with D unresolved. Germline V lookup: CDR1 MNHNS, CDR2 SASEGT. The CDR3 runs to 13 residues. V was clipped by 2 bases and J by 3 bases, with 8 bases between them.